The present TCR beta chain was sequenced within a study of T cells in Graves' hyperthyroidism and ophthalmopathy. The germline CDR1 and CDR2 sequences are KGHSH and LQKENI. V lost 0 bases and J lost 6, with 9 bases in between. The CDR3 is made up of 13 amino acids. The TCR beta CDR3 regions underwent amplification using RNA transcripts as the source. RT-PCR in the first round (using the HTBI primer set) targeted the TCR CDR3. TCRdb recomputed calls from the multiplex PCR reads with MiXCR, one row per CDR3 protein. The table shows hundreds of thousands of distinct CDR3 sequences, with approximately 20% occurring only once.

The chain joins TRBV18 to TRBJ2-7; perhaps TRBD1 as D (6 bases). Sample: blood. This TCR came from a woman under 30 with Graves' hyperthyroidism. The CDR3 here is CASSPPQGREQYF. CDR3 DNA sequence: TGTGCCAGCTCACCACCCCAGGGGCGCGAGCAGTACTTC.